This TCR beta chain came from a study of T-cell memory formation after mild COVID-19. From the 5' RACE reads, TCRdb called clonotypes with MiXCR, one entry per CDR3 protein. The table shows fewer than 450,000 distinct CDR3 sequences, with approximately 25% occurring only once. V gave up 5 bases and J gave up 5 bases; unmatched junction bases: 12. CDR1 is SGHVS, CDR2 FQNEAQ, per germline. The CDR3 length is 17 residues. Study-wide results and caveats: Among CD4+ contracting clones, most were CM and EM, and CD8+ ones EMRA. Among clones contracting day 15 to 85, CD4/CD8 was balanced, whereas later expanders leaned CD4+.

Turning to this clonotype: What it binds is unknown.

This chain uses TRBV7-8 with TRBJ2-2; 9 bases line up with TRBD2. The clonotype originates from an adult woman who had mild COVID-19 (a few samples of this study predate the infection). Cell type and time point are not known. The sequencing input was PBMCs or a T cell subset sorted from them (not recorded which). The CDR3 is CASSARRAGGVTGELFF. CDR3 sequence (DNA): TGTGCCAGCAGCGCCAGACGAGCGGGGGGCGTTACCGGGGAGCTGTTTTTT.